This TCR beta chain was recorded in a study of PD-1 blockade in classical Hodgkin lymphoma. The study, taken as a whole, reports: Patients who began taking nivolumab under 1 year after ASCT were left out.

Each patient experienced a relapse that followed autologous stem cell transplantation, and brentuximab vedotin exposure varied. Best responses fell into complete response, partial response or progressive disease. Libraries were prepared by immunoSEQ multiplex PCR; TCRdb keeps only in-frame clonotypes and omits some of them. This sample has under 70,000 clones; around 88% occur once, and the top ten carry 12%. A remark on this clone: Its target is not known.

The CDR3 is 18 residues long. Germline V gives CDR1 MDHEN, CDR2 SYDVKM. Germline trimming cut 4 bases from V and 3 bases from J; bases unmatched to any gene: 11. This specimen was peripheral blood mononuclear cells (PBMCs), taken at baseline. This receptor was taken from a human donor with classical Hodgkin lymphoma. The chain employs TRBV28 and TRBJ2-6; 8 positions match TRBD1. CDR3 nucleotides: TGTGCCAGCAGTTCGCGGACAGGGCGGGACGGTGGGGCCAACGTCCTGACTTTC. Protein sequence: CASSSRTGRDGGANVLTF. Supplemented by reference TRBV28 and TRBJ2-6, the full variable domain reads DVKVTQSSRYLVKRTGEKVFLECVQDMDHENMFWYRQDPGLGLRLIYFSYDVKMKEKGDIPEGYSVSREKKERFSLILESASTNQTSMYLCASSSRTGRDGGANVLTFGAGSRLTVL.